Sequencing of this T cell receptor (beta chain) was carried out in a study of technical replicates of blood from a handful of donors. The CDR3 has 13 amino acids. Trimming took off 4 bases at V and 7 bases at J, with 15 bases between the two ends. CDR1 SGHRS and CDR2 YFSETQ come from the germline V gene. A single count supports this clone. Some clones are missing from TCRdb's copy, which holds only in-frame ones; the method was immunoSEQ multiplex PCR. This sample has over 50,000 clones, with about 93% found just once. This chain connects TRBV5-1 to TRBJ2-7; tentative D call: TRBD1 (6 bases). Sample: PBMCs. The source is a human donor in good health. Some clones in this sample may be carry-over from other donors' samples. CDR3 protein: CASSPRVGAEQYF. Written as DNA, the CDR3 is TGCGCCAGCAGCCCACGGGTGGGGGCGGAGCAGTACTTC.